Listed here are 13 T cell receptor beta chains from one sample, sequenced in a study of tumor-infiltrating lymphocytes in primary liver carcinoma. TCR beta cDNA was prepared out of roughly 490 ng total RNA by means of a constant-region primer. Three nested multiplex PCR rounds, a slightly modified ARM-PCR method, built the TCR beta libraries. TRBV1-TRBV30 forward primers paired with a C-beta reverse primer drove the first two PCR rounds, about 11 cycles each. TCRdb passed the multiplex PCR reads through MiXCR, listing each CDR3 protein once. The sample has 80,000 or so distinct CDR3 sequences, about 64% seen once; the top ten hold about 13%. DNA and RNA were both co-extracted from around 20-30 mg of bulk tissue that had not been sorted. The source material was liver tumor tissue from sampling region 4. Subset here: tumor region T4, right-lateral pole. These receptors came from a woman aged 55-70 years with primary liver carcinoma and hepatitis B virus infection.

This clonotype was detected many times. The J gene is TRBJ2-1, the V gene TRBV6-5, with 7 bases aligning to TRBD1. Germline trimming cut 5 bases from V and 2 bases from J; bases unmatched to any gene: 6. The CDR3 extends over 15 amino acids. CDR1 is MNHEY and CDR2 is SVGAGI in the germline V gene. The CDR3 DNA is TGTGCCAGCAGTCAGACAGGGACCCCCTACAATGAGCAGTTCTTC. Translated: CASSQTGTPYNEQFF.

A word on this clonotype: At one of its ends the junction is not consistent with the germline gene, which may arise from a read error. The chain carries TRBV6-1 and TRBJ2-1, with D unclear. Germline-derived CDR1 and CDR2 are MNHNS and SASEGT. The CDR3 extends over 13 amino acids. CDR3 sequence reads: CAGSDYISLQQFF. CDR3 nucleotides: TGTGCCGGCAGCGATTACATCAGCTTGCAACAGTTCTTC.

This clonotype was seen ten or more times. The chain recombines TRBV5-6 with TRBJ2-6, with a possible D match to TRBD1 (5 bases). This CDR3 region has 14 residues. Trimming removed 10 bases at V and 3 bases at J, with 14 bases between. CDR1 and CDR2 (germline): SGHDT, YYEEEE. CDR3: CAGQRVGGANVLTF. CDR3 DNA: TGTGCCGGACAAAGGGTTGGTGGGGCCAACGTCCTGACTTTC.

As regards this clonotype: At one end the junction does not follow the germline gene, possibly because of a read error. CDR3 DNA: TGTTCCAGCAGTTTTCGACAGGGTGTTCGCTACACCTTC. It encodes CSSSFRQGVRYTF. This sequence joins TRBV28 and TRBJ1-2; 7 bases are a match to TRBD1. CDR1 is MDHEN and CDR2 is SYDVKM in the germline V gene. CDR3 length: 13 residues.

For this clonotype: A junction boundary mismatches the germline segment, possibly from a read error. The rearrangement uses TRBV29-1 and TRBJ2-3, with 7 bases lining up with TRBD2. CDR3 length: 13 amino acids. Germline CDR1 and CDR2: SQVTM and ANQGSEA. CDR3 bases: TGCAGCGTTGGGGCTAGCGGTACAGATATGCAGTATTTT. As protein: CSVGASGTDMQYF.

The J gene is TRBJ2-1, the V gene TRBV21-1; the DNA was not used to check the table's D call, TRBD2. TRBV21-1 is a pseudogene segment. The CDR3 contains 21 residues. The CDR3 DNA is TGTGCCAGCAGCTTCGAGGGGAGCGGACTAGCGGGAGGCCTCCCTGACAATGAGCAGTTCTTC. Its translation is CASSFEGSGLAGGLPDNEQFF.

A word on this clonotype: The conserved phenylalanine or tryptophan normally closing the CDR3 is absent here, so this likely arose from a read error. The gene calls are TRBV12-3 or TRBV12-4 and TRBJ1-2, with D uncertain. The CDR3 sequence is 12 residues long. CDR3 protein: CASSRERYVYTL. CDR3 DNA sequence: TGTGCCAGCAGCCGGGAGAGGTATGTCTACACCCTC.

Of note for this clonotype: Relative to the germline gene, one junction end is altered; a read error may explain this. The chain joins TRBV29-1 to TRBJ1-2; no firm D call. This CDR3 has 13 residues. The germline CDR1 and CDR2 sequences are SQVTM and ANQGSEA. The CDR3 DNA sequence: TGCAGCGTCCCCTCGGCCACTAACTATGACTACACCTTC. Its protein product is CSVPSATNYDYTF.

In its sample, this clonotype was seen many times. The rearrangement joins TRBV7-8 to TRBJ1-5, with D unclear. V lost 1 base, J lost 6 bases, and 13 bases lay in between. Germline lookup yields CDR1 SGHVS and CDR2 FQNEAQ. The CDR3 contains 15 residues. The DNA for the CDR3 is TGTGCCAGCAGCTTAGATGGGAGAGGCGGTCAGCCCCAGCATTTT. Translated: CASSLDGRGGQPQHF.

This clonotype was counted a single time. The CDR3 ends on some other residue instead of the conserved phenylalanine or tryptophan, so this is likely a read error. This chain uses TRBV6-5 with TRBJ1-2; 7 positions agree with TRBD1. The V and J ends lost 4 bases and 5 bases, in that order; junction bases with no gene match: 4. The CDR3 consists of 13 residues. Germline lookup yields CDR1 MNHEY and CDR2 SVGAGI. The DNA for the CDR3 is TGTGCCAGCAGTTTCGACAGGGTTTATGGCTACACCGTC. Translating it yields CASSFDRVYGYTV.

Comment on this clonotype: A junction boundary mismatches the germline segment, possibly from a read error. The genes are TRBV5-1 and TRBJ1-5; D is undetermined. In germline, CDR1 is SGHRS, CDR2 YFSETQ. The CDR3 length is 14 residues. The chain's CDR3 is CANSLAPGDQPQHF. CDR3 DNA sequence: TGCGCCAACAGCTTGGCCCCCGGGGATCAGCCCCAGCATTTT.

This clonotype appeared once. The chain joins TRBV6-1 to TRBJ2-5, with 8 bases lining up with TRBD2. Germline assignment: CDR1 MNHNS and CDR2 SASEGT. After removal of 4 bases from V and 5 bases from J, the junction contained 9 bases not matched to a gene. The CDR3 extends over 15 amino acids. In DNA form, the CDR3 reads TGTGCCAGCAGTGTACTAGCGGAAGAGCAGGAGACCCAGTACTTC. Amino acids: CASSVLAEEQETQYF.

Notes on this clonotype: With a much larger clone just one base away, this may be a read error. The CDR3 here is CASRQKWEGPGDTQYF. The CDR3 coding sequence is TGTGCCAGCAGGCAAAAGTGGGAGGGCCCGGGAGATACGCAGTATTTT. The chain is built from TRBV28 and TRBJ2-3; TRBD2 aligns across 7 bases. Germline V gene lookup returns CDR1 MDHEN and CDR2 SYDVKM. The length of the CDR3 is 16 residues. V shed 6 bases, J shed 5 bases, and the junction held 14 bases outside the gene matches.